This T cell receptor beta chain was identified during a study of technical replicates of blood from several donors. The CDR3 consists of 15 residues. The ends were cut back, 1 base at V and 1 base at J, with 9 bases in the middle. Germline V CDR1 and CDR2: SEHNR, FQNEAQ (reference sequence). TCRdb keeps only in-frame clones here, not all; method: immunoSEQ multiplex PCR. The sample consists of about 66,000 clones, approximately 87% of them appearing once. This TCR derives from a human donor in good health. Some clones in this sample may be carry-over from other donors' samples. The sample was PBMCs. The chain couples TRBV7-9 to TRBJ2-3, with D perhaps matching TRBD2 (6 bases). The CDR3 region has the DNA TGTGCCAGCAGCTTAGTAACGGGGGGCACAGATACGCAGTATTTT. This translates into CASSLVTGGTDTQYF.